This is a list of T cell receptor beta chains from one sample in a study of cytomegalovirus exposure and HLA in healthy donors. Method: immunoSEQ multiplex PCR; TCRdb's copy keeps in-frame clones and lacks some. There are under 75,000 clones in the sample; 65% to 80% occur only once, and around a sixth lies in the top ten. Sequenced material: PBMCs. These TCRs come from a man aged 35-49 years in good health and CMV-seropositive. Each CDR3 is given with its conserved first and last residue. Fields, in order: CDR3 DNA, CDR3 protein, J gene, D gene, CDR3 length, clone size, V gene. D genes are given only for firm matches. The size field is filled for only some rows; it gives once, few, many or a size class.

TGTGCCAGCAGCTTGGTTGGAGTTGGCTACACCTTC	CASSLVGVGYTF	TRBJ1-2	.	12	.	TRBV5-6
TGTGCCAGCACCACGGGGGGGACAGAGGCAGATACGCAGTATTTT	CASTTGGTEADTQYF	TRBJ2-3	.	15	.	TRBV6-5
TGTGCCAGCTCCGACAGGGTTGGAACTGAAGCTTTCTTT	CASSDRVGTEAFF	TRBJ1-1	TRBD1	13	.	TRBV6-1
TGTGCCAGCAGCAACCGTTGGGAGGGGAGCTCCTATAATTCACCCCTCCACTTT	CASSNRWEGSSYNSPLHF	TRBJ1-6	.	18	many	TRBV21-1
TGTGCCATCAGTGCGGGGGGGGCTGCGAACACTGAAGCTTTCTTT	CAISAGGAANTEAFF	TRBJ1-1	.	15	few	TRBV10-3
TGCGCCAGCAGCTTGGGGACAGATAGCAATCAGCCCCAGCATTTT	CASSLGTDSNQPQHF	TRBJ1-5	.	15	.	TRBV5-1
TGCGCCAGCAGCCCGGGAGACCAAGAGACCCAGTACTTC	CASSPGDQETQYF	TRBJ2-5	.	13	.	TRBV5-1
TGTGCCAGCAGGGCGACTAGCGGGGCCTCCGGGGAGCTGTTTTTT	CASRATSGASGELFF	TRBJ2-2	TRBD2	15	.	TRBV7-2
TGTGCCAGCAGTGTGGGCGGGGTCGAGACCCAGTACTTC	CASSVGGVETQYF	TRBJ2-5	.	13	.	TRBV25-1
TGTGCCAGCAGCTTAGACAGAGCAACTAATGAAAAACTGTTTTTT	CASSLDRATNEKLFF	TRBJ1-4	.	15	.	TRBV7-2
TGCGCCAGCAGCTTCGAACAGGGAAAAGGGTGGTCTGGGGAGCTGTTTTTT	CASSFEQGKGWSGELFF	TRBJ2-2	.	17	.	TRBV5-1
TGTGCCAGCAGCTTACAGGCCCTAGCGGGAGGCGGAGTCTACGAGCAGTACTTC	CASSLQALAGGGVYEQYF	TRBJ2-7	TRBD2	18	once	TRBV11-1
TGTGCCAGTAGGGAACAGGGCCCCTACAATCAGCCCCAGCATTTT	CASREQGPYNQPQHF	TRBJ1-5	.	15	.	TRBV19
TGCGCCAGCAGCCCCTCGGGACAGACCATTCAAAATGAAAAACTGTTTTTT	CASSPSGQTIQNEKLFF	TRBJ1-4	TRBD1	17	.	TRBV4-3
TGTGCCAGCAGTTTACGCCAGGCAGAGCAGTACTTC	CASSLRQAEQYF	TRBJ2-7	.	12	.	TRBV28
TGTGCCAGCAGCTCACAGGGAAGTCAGCCCCAGCATTTT	CASSSQGSQPQHF	TRBJ1-5	.	13	.	TRBV7-6
TGTGCCAGCAGCACCCGAGGGCCAGGGGGAAAGTACGAGCAGTACTTC	CASSTRGPGGKYEQYF	TRBJ2-7	TRBD1	16	.	TRBV11-2